This TCR beta chain comes out of a study of blood T cell repertoires in COVID-19. Looking at the study overall: Samples of COVID-19 (acute and convalescent) were obtained from the United States, Italy and Spain.

Germline assignment: CDR1 KGHDR and CDR2 SFDVKD. The CDR3 has 17 amino acids. The V and J ends lost 5 bases and 4 bases respectively, with 22 bases between them. Profiled with immunoSEQ multiplex PCR; TCRdb holds only in-frame clones, not every one. This table holds about 190,000 clones, under 80% found once. Material: peripheral blood. The V gene is TRBV24-1, the J gene TRBJ1-2; D is uncertain. The source of this sequence is a woman aged 45-65 years with acute or convalescent COVID-19. The CDR3 is CATSGRASGKGGYGYTF. Written as DNA, the CDR3 is TGTGCCACCAGTGGACGGGCCTCGGGGAAGGGCGGCTATGGCTACACCTTC.